These T cell receptor beta chains were read from a single sample in a study of a mutant IDH1 vaccine in newly diagnosed glioma. This table comes from immunoSEQ multiplex PCR, and its TCRdb copy is limited to in-frame clones, with some not included. The sample consists of tens of thousands of clones, approximately 85% of them appearing once. Their antigen targets remain unknown. The material sequenced was PBMCs, taken from a glioma patient whose treatment included an IDH1 peptide vaccine. These receptors were obtained from a woman in her forties or fifties with glioma. Each CDR3 is given with its conserved first and last residue.

v_call,cdr3_length,cdr3_aa
TRBV6-5,15,CASSYQLGRPYEQYF
TRBV27,14,CASSRGRGNYGYTF
TRBV30,13,CAWSFGTVYEQYF
TRBV4-1,15,CASSQDEGVADTQYF
TRBV5-5,18,CASSRQGTSGNRPYEQYF
TRBV5-1,13,CASSVRDGETQYF
TRBV5-1,13,CASGRDSGDEQYF
TRBV21-1,13,CAGYRDSNQPQHF
TRBV20-1,11,CSARYMETQYF
TRBV11-2,16,CASSLDPGQTTLGYTF